This entry concerns a single T cell receptor (beta chain). Antigen unknown. This entry is derived from a study of cytomegalovirus exposure and HLA in healthy donors. Findings of the study overall: There were around 160 TCR beta chains listed as cytomegalovirus-associated. Most of the CMV-associated TCR beta chains (in a later analysis) appeared to be HLA-restricted. A later analysis linked a missense DCLRE1C variant to TCR beta V- and J-gene trimming.

This PCR relied on a set of 60 Vbeta primers and 13 Jbeta primers. Measured with immunoSEQ multiplex PCR; TCRdb has only the in-frame clones, and not every one. The sample yields over 150,000 clones, around 77% seen once. The germline V gene has CDR1 LGHNA and CDR2 YNFKEQ. This CDR3 has 15 amino acids. Between the trimmed V and J ends, which lost 3 bases and 7 bases, there was a span of 16 bases. The TCR originated in a woman in her thirties in good health and CMV-seronegative. Material for sequencing was PBMCs. This chain links TRBV4-2 with TRBJ2-1; D perhaps matches TRBD2 (6 bases). The DNA for the CDR3 is TGTGCCAGCAGCCACTTGGAGGGAAAGGCGAATGAGCAGTTCTTC. It specifies CASSHLEGKANEQFF.